The following is a TCR beta chain sequence with its context. The antigen remains undetermined. Quantitative barcoded 5'-RACE was used to prepare TCR beta libraries. Each CDR3 protein is one row after TCRdb ran MiXCR on the 5' RACE reads. This sample has around 150,000 distinct CDR3 sequences, with more than 40% found just once. The V and J ends lost 7 bases and 1 base, in that order; junction bases with no gene match: 8. The CDR3 is 15 residues long. Looked up from germline, CDR1 is WNHNN and CDR2 is SYGVQD (reference sequence). This sample was included in a study of CD8 T cells in ankylosing spondylitis. Points from the study as a whole: In reactive arthritis synovial fluid and blood, some motif variants had been reported before. CD8+ by phenotype, disease-linked clones were relatively rare in peripheral blood. Among TCR beta sequences, a motif of eight highly homologous variants appeared characteristic of ankylosing spondylitis blood.

The sequence derives from a male donor with ankylosing spondylitis. The chain recombines TRBV10-1 with TRBJ1-1, with TRBD1 matching 8 bases. The sample taken for sequencing was synovial fluid, either unsorted or a sorted T cell fraction (not recorded which). CDR3 coding DNA: TGCGCCAGCACCGGAAGCACAGGGGGGAACACTGAAGCTTTCTTT. Its translation: CASTGSTGGNTEAFF.